These 2 T cell receptor beta chains were all obtained from the same sample, sequenced in a study of untreated major depressive disorder. The assay was immunoSEQ multiplex PCR, and TCRdb's table has in-frame clones only and misses some. The sample records 15,000 to 25,000 clones, more than 75% being singletons. Sequencing was carried out using CD4+ T cells from PBMCs. These TCRs come from a woman in her thirties in good health.

The genes are TRBV29-1 and TRBJ2-1, with 15 bases lining up with TRBD2. J gave up 6 bases and V 6 bases, and 12 bases lay outside the gene matches. Germline CDR1 and CDR2: SQVTM and ANQGSEA. This CDR3 has 17 amino acids. The CDR3 sequence is CSVDGLAGGPWGNEQFF. CDR3 DNA sequence: TGCAGCGTGGATGGACTAGCGGGAGGGCCTTGGGGCAATGAGCAGTTCTTC.

The chain uses TRBV6-5 and TRBJ1-1; D gene unclear. This CDR3 comprises 14 residues. The ends were cut back, 0 bases at V and 0 bases at J, with 5 bases in the middle. In germline, CDR1 is MNHEY, CDR2 SVGAGI. The CDR3 coding sequence is TGTGCCAGCAGTTACTCGACCATGAACACTGAAGCTTTCTTT. Its protein is CASSYSTMNTEAFF.